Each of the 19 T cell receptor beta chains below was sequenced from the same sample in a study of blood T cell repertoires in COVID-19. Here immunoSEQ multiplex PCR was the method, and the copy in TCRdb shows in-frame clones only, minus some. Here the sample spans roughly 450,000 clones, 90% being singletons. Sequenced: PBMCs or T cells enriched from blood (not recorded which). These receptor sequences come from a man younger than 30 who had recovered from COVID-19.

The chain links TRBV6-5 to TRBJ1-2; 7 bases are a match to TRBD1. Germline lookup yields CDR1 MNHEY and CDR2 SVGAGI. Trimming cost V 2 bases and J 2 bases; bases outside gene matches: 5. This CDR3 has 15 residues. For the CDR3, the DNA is TGTGCCAGCAGTTACGGGACAGCGGAAAACTATGGCTACACCTTC. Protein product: CASSYGTAENYGYTF.

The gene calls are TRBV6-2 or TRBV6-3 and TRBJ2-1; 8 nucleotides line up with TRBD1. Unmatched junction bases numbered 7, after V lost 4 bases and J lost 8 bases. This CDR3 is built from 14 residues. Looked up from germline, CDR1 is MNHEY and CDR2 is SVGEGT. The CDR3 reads CASSSPDRVDEQFF. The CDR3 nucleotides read TGTGCCAGCAGTTCTCCGGACAGGGTAGATGAGCAGTTCTTC.

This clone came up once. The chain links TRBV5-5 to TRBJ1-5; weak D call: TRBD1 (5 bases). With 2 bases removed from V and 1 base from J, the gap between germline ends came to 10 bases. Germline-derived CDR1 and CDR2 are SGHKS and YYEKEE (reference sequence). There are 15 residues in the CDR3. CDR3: CASSLGRGSNQPQHF. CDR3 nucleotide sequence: TGTGCCAGCAGCTTAGGGCGGGGGAGCAATCAGCCCCAGCATTTT.

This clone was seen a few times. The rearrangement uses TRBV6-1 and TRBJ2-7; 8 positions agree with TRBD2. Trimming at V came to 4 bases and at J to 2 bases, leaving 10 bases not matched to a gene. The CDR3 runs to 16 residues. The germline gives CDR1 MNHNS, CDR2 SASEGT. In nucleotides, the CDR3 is TGTGCCAGCAGTGGACCAGCGGGAGTGGCGGCCTACGAGCAGTACTTC. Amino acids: CASSGPAGVAAYEQYF.

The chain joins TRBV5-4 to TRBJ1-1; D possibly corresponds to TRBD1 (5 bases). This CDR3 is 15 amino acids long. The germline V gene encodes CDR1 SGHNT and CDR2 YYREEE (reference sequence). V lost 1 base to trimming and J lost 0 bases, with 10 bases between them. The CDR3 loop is CASSLPDTLNTEAFF. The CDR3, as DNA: TGTGCCAGCAGCTTGCCGGACACCTTGAACACTGAAGCTTTCTTT.

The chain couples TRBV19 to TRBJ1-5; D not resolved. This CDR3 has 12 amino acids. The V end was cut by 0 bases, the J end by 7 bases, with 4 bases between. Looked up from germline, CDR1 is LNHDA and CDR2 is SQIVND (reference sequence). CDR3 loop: CASSIDIQPQHF. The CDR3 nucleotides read TGTGCCAGTAGTATAGATATACAGCCCCAGCATTTT.

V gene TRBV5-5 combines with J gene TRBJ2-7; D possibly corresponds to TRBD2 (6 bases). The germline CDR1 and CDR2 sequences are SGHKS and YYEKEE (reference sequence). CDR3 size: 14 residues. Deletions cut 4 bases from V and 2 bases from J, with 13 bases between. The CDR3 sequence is CASSPGVSAYEQYF. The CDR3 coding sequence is TGTGCCAGCAGCCCGGGGGTGTCAGCCTACGAGCAGTACTTC.

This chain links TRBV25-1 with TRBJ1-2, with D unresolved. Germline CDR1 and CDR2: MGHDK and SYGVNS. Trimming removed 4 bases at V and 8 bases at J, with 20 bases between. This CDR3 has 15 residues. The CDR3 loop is CASSARIRNEYGYTF. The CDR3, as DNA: TGTGCCAGCAGTGCAAGGATCAGGAATGAATACGGCTACACCTTC.

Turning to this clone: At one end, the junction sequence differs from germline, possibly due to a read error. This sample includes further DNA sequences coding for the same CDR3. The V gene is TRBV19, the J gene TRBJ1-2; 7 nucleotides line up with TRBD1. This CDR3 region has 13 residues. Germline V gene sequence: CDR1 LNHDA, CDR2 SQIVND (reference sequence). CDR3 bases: TGTGCCAGTAGCATAGACAGGGCCTATGGCTACACCTTC. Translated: CASSIDRAYGYTF.

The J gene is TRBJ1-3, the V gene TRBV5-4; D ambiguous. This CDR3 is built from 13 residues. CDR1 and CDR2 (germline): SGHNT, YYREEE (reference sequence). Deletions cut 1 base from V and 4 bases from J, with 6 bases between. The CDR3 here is CASSLPGGNTIYF. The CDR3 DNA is TGTGCCAGCAGCTTGCCAGGAGGAAACACCATATATTTT.

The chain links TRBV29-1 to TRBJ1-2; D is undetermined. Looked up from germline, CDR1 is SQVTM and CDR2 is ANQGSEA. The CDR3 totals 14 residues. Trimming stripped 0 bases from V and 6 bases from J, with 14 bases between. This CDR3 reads CSVEDSTSQDGYTF. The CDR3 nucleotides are TGCAGCGTTGAAGATTCGACGAGTCAGGATGGCTACACCTTC.

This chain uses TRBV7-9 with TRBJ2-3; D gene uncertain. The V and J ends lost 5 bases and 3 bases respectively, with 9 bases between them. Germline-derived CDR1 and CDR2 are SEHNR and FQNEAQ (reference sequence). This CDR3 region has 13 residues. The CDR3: CASSAPRTDTQYF. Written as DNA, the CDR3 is TGTGCCAGCAGCGCCCCCAGAACAGATACGCAGTATTTT.

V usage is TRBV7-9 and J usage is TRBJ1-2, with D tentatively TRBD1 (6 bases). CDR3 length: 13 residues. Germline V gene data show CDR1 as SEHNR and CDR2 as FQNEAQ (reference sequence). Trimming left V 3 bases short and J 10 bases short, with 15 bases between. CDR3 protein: CASSFDRLRHYTF. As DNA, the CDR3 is TGTGCCAGCAGCTTTGACAGGCTCAGACACTACACCTTC.

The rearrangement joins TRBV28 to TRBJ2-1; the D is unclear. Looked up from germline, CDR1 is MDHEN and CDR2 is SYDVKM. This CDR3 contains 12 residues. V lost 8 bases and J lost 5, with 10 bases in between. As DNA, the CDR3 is TGTGCCAGCGTTGGCGGTAACAATGAGCAGTTCTTC. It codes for CASVGGNNEQFF.

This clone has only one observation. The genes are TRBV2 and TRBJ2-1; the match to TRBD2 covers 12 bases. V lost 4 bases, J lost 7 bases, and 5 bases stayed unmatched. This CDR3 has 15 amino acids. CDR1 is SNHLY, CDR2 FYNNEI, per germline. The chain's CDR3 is CASSARTSGNNEQFF. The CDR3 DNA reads TGTGCCAGCAGTGCCAGGACTAGCGGGAATAATGAGCAGTTCTTC.

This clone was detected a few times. The CDR3 bases are TGTGCCAGCACCAGGGGGTCCGTCGACGAGCAGTACTTC. As protein: CASTRGSVDEQYF. V usage is TRBV2 and J usage is TRBJ2-7, with 7 bases that match TRBD1. J lost 5 bases, V lost 7 bases, and 8 bases had no gene match. The CDR3 contains 13 residues. CDR1 SNHLY and CDR2 FYNNEI come from the germline V gene.

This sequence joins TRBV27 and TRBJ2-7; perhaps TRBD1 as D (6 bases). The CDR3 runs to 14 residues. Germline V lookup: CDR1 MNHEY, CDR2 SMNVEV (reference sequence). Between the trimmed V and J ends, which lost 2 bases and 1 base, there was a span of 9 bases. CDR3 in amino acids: CASSLQGISYEQYF. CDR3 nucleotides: TGTGCCAGCAGTTTACAGGGGATATCCTACGAGCAGTACTTC.

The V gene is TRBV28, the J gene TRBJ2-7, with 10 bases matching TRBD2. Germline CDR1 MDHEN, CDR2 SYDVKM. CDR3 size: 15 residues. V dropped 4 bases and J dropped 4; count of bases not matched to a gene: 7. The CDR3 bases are TGTGCCAGCAGTTCACGAGCGGGAGGGGGTTACGAGCAGTACTTC. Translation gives CASSSRAGGGYEQYF. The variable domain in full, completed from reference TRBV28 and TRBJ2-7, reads DVKVTQSSRYLVKRTGEKVFLECVQDMDHENMFWYRQDPGLGLRLIYFSYDVKMKEKGDIPEGYSVSREKKERFSLILESASTNQTSMYLCASSSRAGGGYEQYFGPGTRLTVT.

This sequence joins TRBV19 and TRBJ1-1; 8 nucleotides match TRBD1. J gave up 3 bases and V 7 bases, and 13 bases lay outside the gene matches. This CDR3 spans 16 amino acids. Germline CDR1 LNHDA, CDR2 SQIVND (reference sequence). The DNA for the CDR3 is TGTGCCAGTATTCAGGCAGGGGGCCGGTGGTACACTGAAGCTTTCTTT. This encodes CASIQAGGRWYTEAFF. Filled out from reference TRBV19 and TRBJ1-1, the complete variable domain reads DGGITQSPKYLFRKEGQNVTLSCEQNLNHDAMYWYRQDPGQGLRLIYYSQIVNDFQKGDIAEGYSVSREKKESFPLTVTSAQKNPTAFYLCASIQAGGRWYTEAFFGQGTRLTVV.